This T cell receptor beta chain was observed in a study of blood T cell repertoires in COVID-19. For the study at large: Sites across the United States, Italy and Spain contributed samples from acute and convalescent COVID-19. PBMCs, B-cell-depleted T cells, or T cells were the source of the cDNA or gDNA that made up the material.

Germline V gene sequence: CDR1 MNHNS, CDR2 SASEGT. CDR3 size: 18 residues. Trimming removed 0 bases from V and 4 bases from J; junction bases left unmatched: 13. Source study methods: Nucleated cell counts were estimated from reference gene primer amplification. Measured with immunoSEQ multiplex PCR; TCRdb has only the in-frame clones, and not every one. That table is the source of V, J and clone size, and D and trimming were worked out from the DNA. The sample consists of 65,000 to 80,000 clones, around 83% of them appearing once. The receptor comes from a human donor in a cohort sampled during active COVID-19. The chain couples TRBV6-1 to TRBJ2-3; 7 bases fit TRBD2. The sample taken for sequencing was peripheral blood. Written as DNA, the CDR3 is TGTGCCAGCAGTGAAGCTGCCCTAGCGGTTGATGAAGCAGATACGCAGTATTTT. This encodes CASSEAALAVDEADTQYF.